This TCR beta chain is drawn from a study of T cell responses to AZD1222 COVID-19 vaccine. The CDR3 spans 15 residues. Trimming pared 6 bases from V and 1 base from J, leaving 12 bases between. The germline V gene encodes CDR1 SNHLY and CDR2 FYNNEI. Sequencing used immunoSEQ multiplex PCR; TCRdb keeps in-frame clones, though not all of them. The sample has about 120,000 clones; about 85% are singletons. The material was peripheral blood, obtained 28 days after the second AZD1222 dose. The chain joins TRBV2 to TRBJ2-2; no clear D. The receptor comes from an adult who received the AZD1222 COVID-19 vaccine. CDR3 nucleotide sequence: TGTGCCAGCAGGACCCAGCCGGGGAACACCGGGGAGCTGTTTTTT. As protein: CASRTQPGNTGELFF.